The 6 T cell receptor beta chains reported below all come from one sample, sequenced in a study of T cells in women clearing cervical HPV infection. TCRdb's table, derived via immunoSEQ multiplex PCR, lists solely in-frame clones and lacks some. Recorded for this sample: around 16,000 clones. The sequencing sample was made of blood buffy coat. Receptors were obtained from a woman aged 18-70 years with a cervical HPV16 infection that either progressed to CIN3+ or cleared (not recorded which).

About this clone: At one of its ends the junction is not consistent with the germline gene, which may arise from a read error. Read data end 3 residues before the CDR3 end; the end is taken from the germline J gene. The chain links TRBV4-2 to TRBJ2-1, with TRBD2 matching over 8 bases. The CDR3 loop spans 16 amino acids. The germline gives CDR1 LGHNA, CDR2 YNFKEQ. This CDR3 is CASSQDRLARYNEQFF. The sequenced CDR3 bases are TGCGCCAGCAGCCAAGATAGACTAGCGAGATACAATGAG.

Of note for this clone: The read ends 3 residues before the CDR3 terminus; that terminus is restored from the germline J gene. V and J are TRBV20-1 and TRBJ1-2; D possibly corresponds to TRBD1 (5 bases). The CDR3 runs to 14 residues. The V end lost 6 bases, the J end lost 2 bases, and 16 bases lay between the germline ends. Looked up from germline, CDR1 is DFQATT and CDR2 is SNEGSKA (reference sequence). CDR3 sequence: CSAETGGANYGYTF. The sequenced part of the CDR3 DNA is TGCAGTGCAGAGACCGGAGGGGCGAACTATGGC.

CDR3 DNA (partial): TGTGCCAGCAGTGCGGGCTCTGGGGCCAACGTC. The encoded protein is CASSAGSGANV. The complete CDR3 sequence is CASSAGSGANVLTF. This chain joins TRBV5-4 and TRBJ2-6, with D tentatively TRBD2 (5 bases). The CDR3 extends 3 residues past the end of the read, so its final part is completed from the germline J gene. Germline loops: CDR1 SGHNT, CDR2 YYREEE (reference sequence). This CDR3 contains 14 residues. Trimming took off 5 bases at V and 0 bases at J, with 6 bases between the two ends.

Comments on this clone: Coverage ceases 3 residues before the CDR3 finishes, and the germline J gene fills in the end. J is TRBJ2-2 and V is TRBV5-5; D gene uncertain. The CDR3 consists of 14 residues. Germline assignment: CDR1 SGHKS and CDR2 YYEKEE (reference sequence). The CDR3: CASSLEGLSSPLFF. The DNA read from the CDR3 is TGTGCCAGCAGCTTGGAAGGCCTCTCGTCACCG.

To note about this clone: The read falls 3 residues short of the CDR3 end, and the missing part is taken from the germline J gene. V is TRBV18 and J is TRBJ1-2; 8 nucleotides match TRBD1. Germline V CDR1 and CDR2: KGHSH, LQKENI. The CDR3 is 20 amino acids. The sequenced part of the CDR3 DNA is TGTGCCAGCTCACCAGGACAGGGCGGGACGGGGGCCGGATCCTACAATGAC. This gives the protein CASSPGQGGTGAGSYND. The whole CDR3 region reads CASSPGQGGTGAGSYNDYTF.

As regards this clone: Read sequence stops 3 residues before the CDR3 end, and the germline J gene provides the missing end. This sequence joins TRBV12-3 or TRBV12-4 and TRBJ2-1, with TRBD2 matching 12 bases. Germline trimming cut 3 bases from V and 9 bases from J; bases unmatched to any gene: 6. The CDR3 has 15 residues. The sequenced part of the CDR3 DNA is TGTGCCAGCAGTTTTCTAGCGGGGGGGCAGGTTGAG. As protein: CASSFLAGGQVE. The entire CDR3 protein is CASSFLAGGQVEQFF.